This T cell receptor (beta chain) emerged from a study of Ad26.COV2.S vaccination and SARS-CoV-2 variants. Trimming stripped 4 bases from V and 6 bases from J, with 9 bases between. This CDR3 region has 13 residues. The germline V gene encodes CDR1 MNHNY and CDR2 SVGAGI (reference sequence). The sample's treatment: over 15 received Ad26.COV2.S at low or high dose, single or two shots; about 5 received placebo; per-sample allocation not given. Each sample was drawn 63 days after the first injection (of vaccine or placebo). Using immunoSEQ multiplex PCR, the repertoire was profiled, and TCRdb retains in-frame clones only, with some absent. The sample yields 200,000 to 250,000 clones, around 87% seen once.

This chain joins TRBV6-6 and TRBJ1-4; no firm D call. Sequenced material: peripheral blood, taken in a trial of Ad26.COV2.S vaccine versus placebo. The receptor comes from a person between 18 and 59 years old who received the Ad26.COV2.S COVID-19 vaccine or a placebo. The CDR3 is CASSSRAYEKLFF. Here the CDR3 DNA reads TGTGCCAGCAGTTCAAGAGCCTATGAAAAACTGTTTTTT.